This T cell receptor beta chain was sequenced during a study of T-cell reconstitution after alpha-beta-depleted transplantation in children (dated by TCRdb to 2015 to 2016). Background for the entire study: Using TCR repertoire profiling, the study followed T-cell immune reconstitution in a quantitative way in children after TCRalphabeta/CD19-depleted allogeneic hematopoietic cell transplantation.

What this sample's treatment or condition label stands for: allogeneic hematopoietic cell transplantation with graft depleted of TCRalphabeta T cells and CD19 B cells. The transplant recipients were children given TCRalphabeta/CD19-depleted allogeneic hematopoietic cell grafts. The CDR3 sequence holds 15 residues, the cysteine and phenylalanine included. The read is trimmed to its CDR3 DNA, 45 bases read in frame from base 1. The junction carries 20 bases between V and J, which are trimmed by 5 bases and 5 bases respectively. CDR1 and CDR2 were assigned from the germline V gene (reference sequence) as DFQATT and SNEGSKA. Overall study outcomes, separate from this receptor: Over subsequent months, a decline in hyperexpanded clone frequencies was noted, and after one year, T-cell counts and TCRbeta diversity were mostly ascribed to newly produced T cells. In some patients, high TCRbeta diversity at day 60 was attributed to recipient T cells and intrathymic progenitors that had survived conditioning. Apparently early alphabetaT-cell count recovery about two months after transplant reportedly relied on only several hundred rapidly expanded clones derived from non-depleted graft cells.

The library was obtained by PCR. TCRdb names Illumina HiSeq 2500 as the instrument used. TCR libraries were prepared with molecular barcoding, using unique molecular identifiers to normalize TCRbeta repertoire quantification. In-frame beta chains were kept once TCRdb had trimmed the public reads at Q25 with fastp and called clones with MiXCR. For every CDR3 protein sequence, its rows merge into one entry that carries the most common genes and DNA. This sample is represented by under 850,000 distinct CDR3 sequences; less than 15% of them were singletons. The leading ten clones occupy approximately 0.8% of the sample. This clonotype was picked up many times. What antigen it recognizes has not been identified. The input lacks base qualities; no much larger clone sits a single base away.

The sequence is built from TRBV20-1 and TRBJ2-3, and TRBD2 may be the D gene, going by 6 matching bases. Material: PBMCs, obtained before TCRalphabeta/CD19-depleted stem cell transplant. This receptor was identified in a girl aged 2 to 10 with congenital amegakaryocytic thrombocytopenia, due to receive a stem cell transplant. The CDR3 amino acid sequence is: CSASQDGSQVDTQYF. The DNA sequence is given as TGCAGTGCTTCTCAGGACGGGAGTCAGGTAGATACGCAGTATTTT.